This TCR beta chain originates from a study of blood T cell repertoires in COVID-19. V lost 7 bases, J lost 2 bases, and 15 bases lay in between. Per the germline V gene, CDR1 is WNHNN and CDR2 is SYGVQD (reference sequence). There are 14 residues in the CDR3. Produced via immunoSEQ multiplex PCR; TCRdb's table is partial and in-frame only. The sample holds fewer than 250,000 clones, 75% to 90% seen once. The TCR was taken from a man in his 60s with acute or convalescent COVID-19. J is TRBJ2-7 and V is TRBV10-1; the D gene is possibly TRBD1 (6 bases). What was sequenced was peripheral blood. The CDR3 region has the DNA TGCGCCAGCACCCTCTCAGGGGAAGCCTACGAGCAGTACTTC. Translation: CASTLSGEAYEQYF.